Below, one T cell receptor (beta chain) is given with its context. The data were obtained in a study of T cells in Graves' hyperthyroidism and ophthalmopathy. RNA transcripts served as the template for amplifying TCR beta CDR3 regions. Using the HTBI primer set, a first-round RT-PCR was run on the TCR CDR3. TCRdb fed the multiplex PCR reads into MiXCR, producing one record per CDR3 protein. The data show about 55,000 distinct CDR3 sequences, with roughly 50% seen just once and approximately 3.3% held by the top ten. The material sequenced was blood. This receptor was identified in a woman in her sixties with Graves' ophthalmopathy.

The DNA of the CDR3 is TGCGCCAGCAGCGGAGGGACATGGGCCTACGAGCAGTACTTC. Protein product: CASSGGTWAYEQYF. The chain uses TRBV5-1 and TRBJ2-7, with D tentatively TRBD1 or TRBD2 (6 bases each). The CDR3 sequence is 14 residues long. Deletions cut 4 bases from V and 2 bases from J, with 13 bases between. The V gene's germline CDR1 is SGHRS and CDR2 YFSETQ.